Given below is one TCR beta chain in context. Its target is not known. Some clones are missing from TCRdb's copy, which holds only in-frame ones; the method was immunoSEQ multiplex PCR. Of around 310,000 clones in the sample, about 80% were seen once. These data belong to a study of cytotoxic CD8 clonotypes in ibrutinib-treated CLL. Findings and limits, study-wide: At ibrutinib response, clonality increased, and at progression it declined back toward baseline.

The sample in question was PBMCs, obtained before ibrutinib treatment. The sequence derives from a human donor with chronic lymphocytic leukemia.

The CDR3 DNA is TGCGCCAGCAGCCCCGGCAGCCTTTCCGATGAGCAGTTCTTC. Amino acids: CASSPGSLSDEQFF. The chain uses TRBV5-1 and TRBJ2-1, with no clear D. The CDR3 contains 14 residues. Germline CDR1 reads SGHRS; CDR2 reads YFSETQ. V was pared by 4 bases and J by 8 bases, with 16 bases between.